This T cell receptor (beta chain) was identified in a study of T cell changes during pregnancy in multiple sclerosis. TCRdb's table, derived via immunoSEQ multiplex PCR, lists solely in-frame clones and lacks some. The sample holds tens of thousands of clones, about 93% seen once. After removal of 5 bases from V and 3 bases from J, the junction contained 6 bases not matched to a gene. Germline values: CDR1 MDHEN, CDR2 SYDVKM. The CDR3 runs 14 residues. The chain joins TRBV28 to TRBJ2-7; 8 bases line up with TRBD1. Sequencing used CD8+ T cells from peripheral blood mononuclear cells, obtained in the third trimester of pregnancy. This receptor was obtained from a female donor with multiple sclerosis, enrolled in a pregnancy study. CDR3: CASSHTGGHYEQYF. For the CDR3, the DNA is TGTGCCAGCAGTCATACAGGGGGGCACTACGAGCAGTACTTC.